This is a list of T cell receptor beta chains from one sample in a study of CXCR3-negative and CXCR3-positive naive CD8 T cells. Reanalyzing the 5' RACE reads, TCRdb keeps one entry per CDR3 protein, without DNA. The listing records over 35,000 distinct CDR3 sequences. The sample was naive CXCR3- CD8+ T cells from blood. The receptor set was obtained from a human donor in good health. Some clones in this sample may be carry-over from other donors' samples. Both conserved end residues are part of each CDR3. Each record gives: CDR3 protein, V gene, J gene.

CDR3: CASSLLDRPETDTQYF
V: TRBV28
J: TRBJ2-3

CDR3: CATSRDSGPKPYEQYF
V: TRBV15
J: TRBJ2-7

CDR3: CASMGPSGNTIYF
V: TRBV2
J: TRBJ1-3

CDR3: CASSQVPSGGGNEQFF
V: TRBV4-3
J: TRBJ2-1

CDR3: CATSREGTGGGSEAFF
V: TRBV15
J: TRBJ1-1

CDR3: CSGRRGQDTGELFF
V: TRBV29-1
J: TRBJ2-2

CDR3: CASSPRRLAGGTGIHNEQFF
V: TRBV4-3
J: TRBJ2-1

CDR3: CASSLEGPHNEQFF
V: TRBV5-1
J: TRBJ2-1

CDR3: CASSPQGRGAFF
V: TRBV7-9
J: TRBJ1-1

CDR3: CASSLGTGKPQHF
V: TRBV5-5
J: TRBJ1-5

CDR3: CSARGAGEAYEQYF
V: TRBV20-1
J: TRBJ2-7

CDR3: CASSQGPSFSYEQYF
V: TRBV18
J: TRBJ2-7

CDR3: CASSLGAGVFYNEQFF
V: TRBV7-6
J: TRBJ2-1

CDR3: CATSPSGTSGSSYNEQFF
V: TRBV10-3
J: TRBJ2-1

CDR3: CSAEQGREAFF
V: TRBV20-1
J: TRBJ1-1

CDR3: CASSLQAGLYVEAFF
V: TRBV5-8
J: TRBJ1-1

CDR3: CSVVGGTGELFF
V: TRBV29-1
J: TRBJ2-2

CDR3: CASSSTAYNEQFF
V: TRBV5-8
J: TRBJ2-1

CDR3: CASRDSSNQPQHF
V: TRBV12-3/TRBV12-4
J: TRBJ1-5

CDR3: CASSGGQGDLYF
V: TRBV9
J: TRBJ2-7

CDR3: CASSQDPGDTEAFF
V: TRBV4-1
J: TRBJ1-1

CDR3: CASSRGTGRTDTQYF
V: TRBV3-1
J: TRBJ2-3

CDR3: CSAKPPVISGRWDTQYF
V: TRBV20-1
J: TRBJ2-3

CDR3: CASSQVKGGPRTQYF
V: TRBV4-1
J: TRBJ2-5

CDR3: CASSLSRLLNTEAFF
V: TRBV6-2/TRBV6-3
J: TRBJ1-1